This is a list of T cell receptor beta chains from one sample in a study of shared clonotypes between healthy human individuals. The protocol was immunoSEQ multiplex PCR, while the TCRdb copy is restricted to in-frame clones and leaves out a portion. The profile shows roughly 490,000 clones, less than 80% of them singletons. The sequencing input was PBMCs. The receptors shown here come from a woman in her 40s in good health. Some clones in this sample may be carry-over from other donors' samples. Both conserved end residues are part of each CDR3. The D gene is left open where the match is weak. Size is stated for part of the rows, as once, few or many counts, or as a class when the clone is expanded.

d_call	clone_size	v_call	j_call	cdr3_nt	cdr3_aa
.	once	TRBV18	TRBJ2-3	TGTGCCAGCTCTCGCTACGGGGACACAGATACGCAGTATTTT	CASSRYGDTDTQYF
.	.	TRBV7-8	TRBJ2-5	TGTGCCAGCAGCTCCCGGGTGGTAGTCGGTCAAGAGACCCAGTACTTC	CASSSRVVVGQETQYF
TRBD2	.	TRBV5-1	TRBJ2-7	TGCGCCAGCAGCTCCGGACTAGCGGGTGGGGACTACGAGCAGTACTTC	CASSSGLAGGDYEQYF
TRBD2	.	TRBV5-1	TRBJ2-3	TGCGCCAGCTCTACCAGTCTAGCGGGGACAGATACGCAGTATTTT	CASSTSLAGTDTQYF
.	.	TRBV29-1	TRBJ2-1	TGCAGCGTTGTAGATTGGGGAAGACCGAATGAGCAGTTCTTC	CSVVDWGRPNEQFF
TRBD2	once	TRBV18	TRBJ2-1	TGTGCCAGCTCCGGACTAGCGGAGTACAATGAGCAGTTCTTC	CASSGLAEYNEQFF
.	.	TRBV6-5	TRBJ2-7	TGTGCCAGCAGTGCGGCCGGGAACTCCTACGAGCAGTACTTC	CASSAAGNSYEQYF
TRBD1	.	TRBV5-1	TRBJ1-4	TGCGCCAGTAGTTATAAGGGACAGGGTGAAAAACTGTTTTTT	CASSYKGQGEKLFF
.	.	TRBV29-1	TRBJ1-4	TGCAGCGTCGCCGTGGGGGCGGGGGAAAAACTGTTTTTT	CSVAVGAGEKLFF
.	.	TRBV5-1	TRBJ1-1	TGCGCCAGCAGACCTGCGGTCACAGGGAACACTGAAGCTTTCTTT	CASRPAVTGNTEAFF
.	.	TRBV14	TRBJ2-5	TGTGCCAGCAGCCAAGCCTCGGGGGCACAAGAGACCCAGTACTTC	CASSQASGAQETQYF
.	.	TRBV29-1	TRBJ2-5	TGCAGCGTTGTACGACAAGAGACCCAGTACTTC	CSVVRQETQYF
.	few	TRBV5-1	TRBJ2-7	TGCGCCAGCAGCTTGGTAAGCGTGTCAGGGGGAGGAAAGTACGAGCAGTACTTC	CASSLVSVSGGGKYEQYF
.	.	TRBV21-1	TRBJ2-4	TGTGCCAGCTCCAGCTCCATAGCCAAAAACATTCAGTACTTC	CASSSSIAKNIQYF
.	.	TRBV19	TRBJ2-7	TGTGCCAGTAGTATGTTGACTCGTACCTACGAGCAGTACTTC	CASSMLTRTYEQYF
.	once	TRBV2	TRBJ1-1	TGTGCCAGCAGTAAGAATGGTGAAGCTTTCTTT	CASSKNGEAFF
.	.	TRBV27	TRBJ2-7	TGTGCCAGCAGTTCCTTGGGGTACGAGCAGTACTTC	CASSSLGYEQYF
TRBD1	.	TRBV5-4	TRBJ2-5	TGTGCCAGCAGCGCCAGGGGGCGGGAGACCCAGTACTTC	CASSARGRETQYF
.	.	TRBV28	TRBJ1-4	TGTGCCAGCAGTTTACGGGGGGCCGGGAATGAAAAACTGTTTTTT	CASSLRGAGNEKLFF
.	few	TRBV11-3	TRBJ1-1	TGTGCCAGCAGCTTAGACCCGACAGCAAACACTGAAGCTTTCTTT	CASSLDPTANTEAFF
.	once	TRBV7-9	TRBJ2-3	TGTGCCAGCAGCTTAGTTGTGCGGGACCCCACAGATACGCAGTATTTT	CASSLVVRDPTDTQYF
.	.	TRBV7-2	TRBJ1-4	TGTGCCAGCAGCTTTATAGGGGAGGAAAAACTGTTTTTT	CASSFIGEEKLFF
TRBD1	.	TRBV19	TRBJ1-5	TGTGCCAGTAGTATGGACAGGGGGGGCAATCAGCCCCAGCATTTT	CASSMDRGGNQPQHF
TRBD1	.	TRBV11-1	TRBJ2-5	TGTGCCAGCGGCTTCCGGGACAGGTATCAAGAGACCCAGTACTTC	CASGFRDRYQETQYF
TRBD1	.	TRBV5-1	TRBJ1-4	TGCGCCAGCAGCTCGGTGACAGGGGCGAGTGAAAAACTGCTTTTT	CASSSVTGASEKLLF
.	.	TRBV27	TRBJ2-7	TGTGCCAGCAGTTTAAACAGGGTCAACGAGCAGTACTTC	CASSLNRVNEQYF
.	.	TRBV9	TRBJ2-2	TGTGCCAGCAGCGGCCCGACCGGGGAGCTGTTTTTT	CASSGPTGELFF
.	.	TRBV19	TRBJ1-2	TGTGCCAGTAGTTCCGGGAGCCTTGGCTACACCTTC	CASSSGSLGYTF
TRBD2	.	TRBV19	TRBJ2-3	TGTGCCAGTAGCAGGACTAGCGGGAGCCGAGATACGCAGTATTTT	CASSRTSGSRDTQYF
TRBD1	.	TRBV5-1	TRBJ2-2	TGCGCCAGCAGCCCCGGGACAGGGGGCTCCGGGGAGCTGTTTTTT	CASSPGTGGSGELFF
.	.	TRBV10-1	TRBJ2-7	TGCGCCAGCAGTGGGCCGGCCGGGACCTCTCATTCTAGCTCCTACGAGCAGTACTTC	CASSGPAGTSHSSSYEQYF
.	.	TRBV11-2	TRBJ2-7	TGTGCCAGCACCCCCATCAGCTCCTACGAGCAGTACTTC	CASTPISSYEQYF
TRBD2	.	TRBV2	TRBJ2-7	TGTGCCAGCAGGCTAACTAGCGGGAGCTCCTACGAGCAGTACTTC	CASRLTSGSSYEQYF
.	.	TRBV4-2	TRBJ2-7	TGTGCCAGCAGCCAAGAAAAAGACAGCCCATTCGAGCAGTACTTC	CASSQEKDSPFEQYF
.	.	TRBV5-1	TRBJ2-2	TGCGCCAGCACCGCGGACGCGAACACCGGGGAGCTGTTTTTT	CASTADANTGELFF
.	.	TRBV5-6	TRBJ2-1	TGTGCCAGCAGCTGGGACTGGTCCTACAATGAGCAGTTCTTC	CASSWDWSYNEQFF
TRBD1	.	TRBV5-1	TRBJ1-3	TGCGCCAGCAGCCCACAGGGGGCAAGCTCTGGAAACACCATATATTTT	CASSPQGASSGNTIYF
.	.	TRBV30	TRBJ2-7	TGTGCCTGGAGTGGTAGAGGGAGGACGTACGAGCAGTACTTC	CAWSGRGRTYEQYF
.	.	TRBV9	TRBJ2-5	TGTGCCAGCAGCGTATTAGCGGTGGAAGAGACCCAGTACTTC	CASSVLAVEETQYF
TRBD2	.	TRBV4-2	TRBJ2-2	TGTGCCAGCAGCCAAGATGGTGTCGGGAGGGGCACCGGGGAGCTGTTTTTT	CASSQDGVGRGTGELFF
.	.	TRBV4-2	TRBJ2-1	TGTGCCAGCAGCCAAGAACTTGGAGGCTCCTACAATGAGCAGTTCTTC	CASSQELGGSYNEQFF
TRBD1	.	TRBV9	TRBJ2-7	TGTGCCAGCAGCGTAGGACAGGGCAACTACGAGCAGTACTTC	CASSVGQGNYEQYF
.	once	TRBV5-1	TRBJ2-1	TGCGCCAGCAGCTTGCGGACCGGAATCTCCTACAATGAGCAGTTCTTC	CASSLRTGISYNEQFF